The T cell receptor beta chain under discussion was sequenced for a study of blood T cell repertoires in COVID-19. Across the whole study: The study drew acute and convalescent COVID-19 samples from the United States, Italy and Spain.

The assay was immunoSEQ multiplex PCR, and TCRdb's table has in-frame clones only and misses some. The sample yields more than 300,000 clones, 90% to 95% seen once. There are 13 residues in the CDR3. V gave up 5 bases and J gave up 8 bases, with 12 bases separating them. The germline V gene has CDR1 MGHRA and CDR2 YSYEKL. Participant-reported clinical history was the basis for cohort assignment. The V gene is TRBV4-1, the J gene TRBJ1-4; D gene uncertain. The source material was PBMCs or T cells enriched from blood (not recorded which). This TCR derives from a woman in her 30s who had been exposed to COVID-19. This CDR3 is CASSSRMGEKLFF. CDR3 DNA: TGCGCCAGCAGCTCCCGAATGGGCGAAAAACTGTTTTTT.